This T cell receptor (beta chain) derives from a study of T cells after yellow fever vaccination. TCRdb reprocessed the 5' RACE reads via MiXCR and lists one record per CDR3 protein. The sample includes 350,000 to 450,000 distinct CDR3 sequences, 15% to 20% of them seen just once. CDR3 length: 13 amino acids. Germline CDR1 reads LGHNA; CDR2 reads YSLEER. The ends were cut back, 0 bases at V and 8 bases at J, with 10 bases in the middle. This receptor was identified in a man aged 18 to 29 who received the YFV17D yellow fever vaccine. Sequenced material: PBMCs, taken before the yellow fever booster vaccination. The V gene is TRBV4-3, the J gene TRBJ1-2; D might be TRBD1 (6 bases). The CDR3 protein is CASSQDYRVGYTF. In nucleotides, the CDR3 is TGCGCCAGCAGCCAAGACTACAGGGTGGGCTACACCTTC.